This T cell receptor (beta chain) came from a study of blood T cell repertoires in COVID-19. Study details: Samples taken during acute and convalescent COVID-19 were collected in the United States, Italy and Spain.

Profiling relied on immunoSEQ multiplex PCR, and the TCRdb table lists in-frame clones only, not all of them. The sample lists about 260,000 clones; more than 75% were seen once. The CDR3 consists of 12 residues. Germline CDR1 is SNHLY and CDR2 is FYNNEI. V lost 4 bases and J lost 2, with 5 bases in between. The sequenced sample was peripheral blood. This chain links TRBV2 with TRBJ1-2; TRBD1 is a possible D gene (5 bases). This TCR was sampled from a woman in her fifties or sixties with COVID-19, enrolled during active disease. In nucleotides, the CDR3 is TGTGCCAGCAGTGGACAGAACTATGGCTACACCTTC. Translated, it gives CASSGQNYGYTF. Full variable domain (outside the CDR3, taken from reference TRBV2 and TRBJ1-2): EPEVTQTPSHQVTQMGQEVILRCVPISNHLYFYWYRQILGQKVEFLVSFYNNEISEKSEIFDDQFSVERPDGSNFTLKIRSTKLEDSAMYFCASSGQNYGYTFGSGTRLTVV.